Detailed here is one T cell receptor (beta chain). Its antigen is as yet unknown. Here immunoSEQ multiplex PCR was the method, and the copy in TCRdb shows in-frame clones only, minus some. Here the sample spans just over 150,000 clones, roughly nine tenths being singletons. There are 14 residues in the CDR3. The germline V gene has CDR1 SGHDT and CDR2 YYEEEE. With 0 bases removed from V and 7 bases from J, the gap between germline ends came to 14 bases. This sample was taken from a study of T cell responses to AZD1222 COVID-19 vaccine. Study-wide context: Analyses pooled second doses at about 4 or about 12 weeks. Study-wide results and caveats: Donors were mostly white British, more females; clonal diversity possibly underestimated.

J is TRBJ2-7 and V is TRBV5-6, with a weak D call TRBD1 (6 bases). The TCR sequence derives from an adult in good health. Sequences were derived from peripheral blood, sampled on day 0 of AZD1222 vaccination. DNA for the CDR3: TGTGCCAGCAGCTTGGACAGGGTTGACCCGGAGCAGTACTTC. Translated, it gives CASSLDRVDPEQYF.